Detailed here is one T cell receptor beta chain. Its cognate antigen has yet to be identified. No much larger clonotype is one base removed from it; base qualities were not supplied. The library relied on the immunoSEQ multiplex PCR assay. For the multiplex PCR, a mixture combining 60 forward primers for TCR Vbeta segments and 13 reverse primers for TCR Jbeta segments was used. The CDR3 region of rearranged TCR beta genes was amplified from genomic DNA with a multiplex PCR assay. The Illumina HiSeq System was used to sequence the amplified TCR beta libraries as 87-base-pair reads. Per the original workflow: A later analysis counted about 82 million unique TCR beta chains across the 550 to 700 repertoires, and some 11 million of these chains were shared by at least two donors. A nearest-neighbor algorithm error-corrected the raw reads and collapsed the reads into unique sequences, merging closely related sequences to remove PCR and sequencing errors. Alignment of CDR3 sequences to IMGT reference sequences was used to assign V, D and J gene segments. For a sequence to be retained, a match of at least six nucleotides was required to both a V gene segment and a J gene segment. A rearrangement was called productive if the CDR3 had no stop codons and remained in frame with V and J, and every other rearrangement was called non-productive. CDR3 was defined according to IMGT convention as the region running from the second conserved V-encoded cysteine to the conserved J-encoded phenylalanine. The earlier analysis of some 600 of the donors excluded sequences that lacked an unambiguous match to a single V gene segment. In an earlier analysis of several hundred of the donors, V segments were called functional above 56.7% productive rearrangements and were called segregating when the between-donor standard deviation exceeded 5%. A statistical classification framework was built to diagnose cytomegalovirus status from the catalog of TCR beta chain sequences. A later analysis assigned V and J genes by comparing TCR nucleotide sequences with IMGT/GENE-DB human TR gene sequences. A later analysis assigned CDR3 sequences and most-parsimonious VDJ recombination scenarios with the TCRdist pipeline. In a later analysis, every TCR beta chain was defined by the combination of its CDR3 amino acid sequence and its V-gene family, and reads without a unique V-gene family were dropped. In a later analysis, around 600 highly shared, low-generation-probability nucleotide sequences were removed to address suspected cross-contamination and a sequencing artifact. For each public chain, a later analysis derived a clonal expansion index from normalized ranks of inferred template counts within each repertoire. In a later analysis, generation probabilities were computed using a VDJ recombination model fitted to out-of-frame rearrangements, and the results were checked against IGoR. Hypergeometric tests were used in a later analysis to score TCR-TCR, TCR-HLA and TCR-CMV co-occurrence, with a repertoire-size bias correction applied to the TCR pairs. A later analysis estimated false discovery rates by permuting HLA or CMV assignments 20 times. In a later analysis, co-occurring TCRs were grouped using DBSCAN, and TCRdist sequence similarity was added for clustering within HLA-allele-positive subsets. Co-occurrence clustering excluded repertoires with fewer than 30,000 or more than 120,000 public chains, plus five with anomalous nucleotide sharing. In its TCRdb copy, this immuneACCESS table keeps in-frame sequences only and misses some clones. Where compared with another copy, unresolved V genes explain less than half of these, and the others have no known cause. Clone size and the V and J calls come from that table; the DNA yielded D and trimming. The table for this sample lists 200,000 to 250,000 clones; 76% of them were counted only once. Under 0.8% of the sample rests with the top ten.

This sample stems from a study of cytomegalovirus exposure and HLA in healthy donors (dated by TCRdb to 2017 to 2019). Looking at the study overall: An earlier analysis of several hundred of the donors reported 276 Gb of sequence data and around 110 million unique TCR beta sequences obtained from about 179 million T cells. Every discovery cohort repertoire had been produced on one sequencing platform. Among over 350 genotyped donors of the cohort, an average of about 240,000 unique TCR beta nucleotide sequences were sequenced per donor, roughly 20% of them non-productive. The aim of the study was to test whether cataloging public T cell receptors could identify signatures of past pathogen exposure. The later analysis used no new phenotypic data to find candidate immune exposures, relying instead on TCR beta sequences and their occurrence across donors. High-throughput TCR immunosequencing, statistical association of individual TCRs with disease status, and machine learning were combined to predict cytomegalovirus infection status. A later analysis re-analyzed previously published TCR beta repertoires from roughly 630 donors and added high-resolution HLA genotyping to study TCR occurrence patterns. Class I and class II HLA loci were covered by the typing at four-digit resolution. The T cell repertoires of 666 subjects were profiled by immunosequencing and related to cytomegalovirus serostatus. Among the roughly 400 genotyped donors, approximately 81% belonged to the genetic ancestry cluster associated with self-reported Caucasian donors. About 5 DR-DQ haplotypes were handled as single units for association and clustering, since linkage in the cohort was strong. In an earlier analysis of over 550 of the donors, high-throughput TCR beta sequencing was used to judge whether each TCR beta V gene segment behaved as functional or pseudogenic. In addition to the first cohort of 650 to 800 subjects, a separate validation cohort of 120 different subjects was used. Donor age, sex, ethnicity and CMV serostatus were compiled alongside the repertoire data. In a later genetic analysis, genome-wide SNP genotypes for about 55% of the roughly 670 donors were used, and that subset was treated as a discovery cohort. An early release that covered roughly 600 HLA-typed donors contained approximately 300 gigabases of sequencing data and 85 million to 100 million unique TCR sequences. The number of donors typed differed by locus, with 629-630 for A, B, C, DRB1 and DQB1, about 500 for DQA1, about 610 for DPA1, and under 490 for DPB1. General findings and caveats noted by the study authors: In a later analysis, TCR association rates were found to vary across HLA loci, with the most associated TCRs seen for DRB1 alleles and the fewest for HLA-C alleles. In a later analysis, most CMV-associated TCR beta chains were found to appear HLA-restricted, with HLA associations seemingly driven largely by CMV exposure. The sequencing pipeline was judged likely to have produced a cluster of highly shared sequence variants as a technical artifact. Roughly uniform sequencing depth across donors was assumed in presence/absence analyses, although this assumption may not hold. A later analysis found that HLA-associated TCR beta chains were more clonally expanded and had lower generation probabilities than equally common non-associated chains. Over 15 rarely observed V segments, including chromosome 9 orphons, were excluded from the earlier analysis of approximately 500 of the donors because counts were too low. Broadly in line with IMGT annotations, most TCR beta V segments showed up in productive rearrangements about 87% or about 30% of the time in an earlier analysis of several hundred of the donors. A few of the identified cytomegalovirus-associated TCR beta chains were confirmed in vitro to be specific for cytomegalovirus antigens. The cohort was sequenced for TCR beta chains only, and without alpha or paired-chain data the features that could be detected were limited. In a later analysis, some 17,000 TCR beta sequences were associated with specific HLA alleles at a false discovery rate of 0.05. A later genetic analysis reported fewer N-insertions in productive TCRs among donors in an Asian-associated ancestry cluster than the roughly 690-donor mean. According to a later analysis, parvovirus B19, influenza, CMV and Epstein-Barr virus appeared linked to several top co-occurrence clusters. The authors suggested that the approach could potentially be extended to other disease states and immunological phenotypes. A later genetic analysis associated a missense DCLRE1C variant with V-gene and J-gene trimming of TCR beta chains, and an independent cohort replicated the association. A further reported finding was that TCR beta sequences accurately predicted the HLA-A and HLA-B alleles for most subjects in the first cohort. Assigning TCR associations to individual alleles was difficult when HLA alleles, especially DR and DQ, strongly co-occurred. Most TCR sequences were observed very rarely across donors, whereas some public TCRs were present in many individuals. Linkage disequilibrium might explain the correlated functional status among segregating V segments, but an unknown experimental factor could not be excluded. The classifier was reported to diagnose cytomegalovirus status with high specificity and sensitivity in both the original cohort and the validation cohort. The only immune exposure information available for the cohort was CMV serostatus. The 87-base-pair reads could not distinguish some IMGT-functional V segments, including TRBV6-2 and TRBV6-3, so those segments were excluded. The study listed around 160 TCR beta chains as associated with cytomegalovirus. Because some donors lacked HLA typing at each locus, the association tests relied only on the typed subset.

Reading the germline V gene (reference sequence) gives CDR1 GTSNPN and CDR2 SVGIG. Trimming removed 7 bases from V and 3 bases from J, leaving 9 bases between the germline ends. From the cysteine up to the phenylalanine, the CDR3 has a length of 11 residues. Left in the record is the CDR3 DNA by itself, 33 bases read in frame from the first base. The cohort comprised approximately 700 healthy bone marrow donors. All cohort members were sampled while nominally healthy, although unrecorded immune exposures were likely present. The donor tested CMV seronegative and was one of the 352 seronegative cohort members. Every donor gave a peripheral blood sample, and the peripheral blood mononuclear cells from that sample were used for TCR beta sequencing. Genomic DNA extraction from the blood cell samples was performed with the Qiagen DNeasy Blood Extraction Kit.

Sequencing was carried out using PBMCs. The chain links TRBV30 with TRBJ1-2; no confident D gene assignment can be made. The clonotype originates from a young man in good health and CMV-seronegative. In nucleotides, the sequence is TGTGCCTTACAGCAATACTATGGCTACACCTTC. Its translation is CALQQYYGYTF. With the portions outside the CDR3 filled from the reference TRBV30 and TRBJ1-2 genes, the complete variable region becomes SQTIHQWPATLVQPVGSPLSLECTVEGTSNPNLYWYRQAAGRGLQLLFYSVGIGQISSEVPQNLSASRPQDRQFILSSKKLLLSDSGFYLCALQQYYGYTFGSGTRLTVV.